This entry concerns a single T cell receptor (beta chain). Antigen: not known. Here immunoSEQ multiplex PCR was the method, and the copy in TCRdb shows in-frame clones only, minus some. The sample has some 2,000,000 clones, about 95% seen once. This sample is drawn from a study of shared clonotypes between healthy human individuals. General study findings and limits: Memory subsets had estimated richness that was generally smaller than that of naive subsets.

From germline, CDR1 is SGDLS and CDR2 YYNGEE. CDR3 length: 14 residues. V was shortened by 0 bases and J by 6 bases, with 12 bases between the two germline ends. CD45RO-negative cells were positively selected for CCR7, leaving out terminally differentiated effector memory CD45RA+ cells. Sequenced material: naive CD8+ T cells sorted from blood. This chain links TRBV9 with TRBJ1-2; D is unclear. This clonotype was sampled from a man between 18 and 35 years old in good health. Written as DNA, the CDR3 is TGTGCCAGCAGCGTAGGCCGAGGGAGGGATGGCTACACCTTC. Its translation: CASSVGRGRDGYTF.